The 27 T cell receptor beta chains below come from one sample, sequenced in a study of shared clonotypes between healthy human individuals. Repertoires were generated with immunoSEQ multiplex PCR, while TCRdb's copy carries only in-frame clones and drops some. This table holds about a million clones, approximately 77% found once. The material sequenced was memory CD4+ T cells from PBMCs. Stated subset: CD45RA-negative fraction. These receptors were taken from a man between 18 and 35 years old in good health. Some clones in this sample may be carry-over from other donors' samples.

This clone showed up just a few times. This chain connects TRBV4-2 to TRBJ2-2; maybe TRBD2 (6 bases). Deletions cut 6 bases from V and 2 bases from J, with 16 bases between. Germline V gene data show CDR1 as LGHNA and CDR2 as YNFKEQ. CDR3 length: 16 residues. The CDR3 DNA sequence: TGTGCCAGCAGTCCTCCCCTGGGACTCAACACCGGGGAGCTGTTTTTT. Translation gives CASSPPLGLNTGELFF.

The CDR3 DNA is TGTGCCAGCAGTTACGGGCGCGGGAGAGACGAGCAGTACTTC. Amino acid sequence: CASSYGRGRDEQYF. The genes are TRBV6-6 and TRBJ2-7, with 7 bases matching TRBD2. Trimming at V came to 2 bases and at J to 5 bases, leaving 6 bases not matched to a gene. From germline, CDR1 is MNHNY and CDR2 SVGAGI (reference sequence). This CDR3 is built from 14 residues.

The CDR3 spells CASSPPLRETQYF. CDR3 DNA: TGTGCCAGCTCACCACCGTTGCGAGAGACCCAGTACTTC. This rearrangement joins TRBV18 to TRBJ2-5; D ambiguous. This CDR3 comprises 13 residues. Germline CDR1 KGHSH, CDR2 LQKENI. V lost 0 bases and J lost 4, with 6 bases in between.

This chain uses TRBV18 with TRBJ1-3; the D gene is possibly TRBD1 (5 bases). The V end was cut by 0 bases, the J end by 2 bases, with 14 bases between. Germline CDR1 and CDR2: KGHSH and LQKENI. This CDR3 has 17 residues. The CDR3 DNA reads as TGTGCCAGCTCACCACCGGGTGGAGGGGTGGCTGGAAACACCATATATTTT. Translation gives CASSPPGGGVAGNTIYF. Full variable domain (outside the CDR3, taken from reference TRBV18 and TRBJ1-3): NAGVMQNPRHLVRRRGQEARLRCSPMKGHSHVYWYRQLPEEGLKFMVYLQKENIIDESGMPKERFSAEFPKEGPSILRIQQVVRGDSAAYFCASSPPGGGVAGNTIYFGEGSWLTVV.

The rearrangement links TRBV28 to TRBJ2-3; TRBD1 might be the D (6 bases). Germline CDR1 is MDHEN and CDR2 is SYDVKM. This CDR3 is built from 15 residues. The ends were cut back, 3 bases at V and 5 bases at J, with 15 bases in the middle. DNA for the CDR3: TGTGCCAGCAGTTTCCCAGGGGTTGGGCGAGATACGCAGTATTTT. Its translation: CASSFPGVGRDTQYF.

This clone showed up just once. The J gene is TRBJ2-2, the V gene TRBV7-8, with unresolved D. CDR1 SGHVS and CDR2 FQNEAQ come from the germline V gene. V gave up 2 bases and J gave up 4 bases, with 11 bases separating them. The CDR3 sequence is 15 residues long. The CDR3, as DNA: TGTGCCAGCAGCTTAAACCAGTACTTCACCGGGGAGCTGTTTTTT. It specifies CASSLNQYFTGELFF.

With regard to this clone: At the DNA level, this CDR3 is encoded by other sequences in the same sample as well. The genes are TRBV7-2 and TRBJ2-2; D is possibly TRBD2 (5 bases). Germline-derived CDR1 and CDR2 are SGHTA and FQGNSA. The CDR3 has 14 residues. The V gene lost 4 bases and the J gene lost 5 bases, with 11 bases spanning the gap. CDR3 bases: TGTGCCAGCAGCTACCGTACGGGGACCGGGGAGCTGTTTTTT. It specifies CASSYRTGTGELFF.

The chain has TRBV28 and TRBJ2-7, with no clear D. CDR1 is MDHEN and CDR2 is SYDVKM in the germline V gene. The V end lost 6 bases, the J end lost 0 bases, and 6 bases lay between the germline ends. The CDR3 has 12 amino acids. In nucleotides, the CDR3 is TGTGCCAGCAGCTCAAACTCCTACGAGCAGTACTTC. This translates into CASSSNSYEQYF.

The chain employs TRBV28 and TRBJ2-1; TRBD2 might be the D (6 bases). This CDR3 is 14 amino acids long. V shed 9 bases and J shed 0 bases, with 12 bases lying between them. CDR1 is MDHEN, CDR2 SYDVKM, per germline. CDR3 in DNA: TGTGCCAGTTTTAGCGGTAGCTCCTACAATGAGCAGTTCTTC. The encoded protein is CASFSGSSYNEQFF.

This clone was detected only once. This chain uses TRBV5-1 with TRBJ2-2, with TRBD2 as a possible D gene (6 bases). The CDR3 covers 13 residues. Germline assignment: CDR1 SGHRS and CDR2 YFSETQ. The V end was cut by 3 bases, the J end by 3 bases, with 6 bases between. Here the CDR3 DNA reads TGCGCCAGCAGCTGGGGGGACACCGGGGAGCTGTTTTTT. Amino acids: CASSWGDTGELFF.

The rearrangement joins TRBV6-6 to TRBJ1-1, with TRBD1 as a possible D gene (5 bases). V was clipped by 11 bases and J by 0 bases, with 10 bases between them. Germline assignment: CDR1 MNHNY and CDR2 SVGAGI (reference sequence). The CDR3 covers 12 residues. The CDR3 coding sequence is TGTGCCGGGGCCAGAGTGAACACTGAAGCTTTCTTT. Its protein is CAGARVNTEAFF.

A remark on this clone: This specimen includes other DNA sequences encoding the same CDR3. The chain uses TRBV2 and TRBJ1-2; D gene uncertain. Deletions cut 4 bases from V and 0 bases from J, with 6 bases between. Germline V gene lookup returns CDR1 SNHLY and CDR2 FYNNEI. There are 13 residues in the CDR3. The CDR3 DNA follows: TGTGCCAGCAGTGGCGGAGCTAACTATGGCTACACCTTC. Amino acid sequence: CASSGGANYGYTF. The full variable domain, rest sourced from reference TRBV2 and TRBJ1-2, is EPEVTQTPSHQVTQMGQEVILRCVPISNHLYFYWYRQILGQKVEFLVSFYNNEISEKSEIFDDQFSVERPDGSNFTLKIRSTKLEDSAMYFCASSGGANYGYTFGSGTRLTVV.

The chain carries TRBV2 and TRBJ2-2; weak D call: TRBD1 (5 bases). Germline CDR1 reads SNHLY; CDR2 reads FYNNEI. This CDR3 region has 12 residues. V lost 7 bases, J lost 4 bases, and 7 bases lay in between. The CDR3 sequence is CASTTGTGELFF. The CDR3 DNA is TGTGCCAGCACTACAGGCACCGGGGAGCTGTTTTTT.

This clone was observed a single time. The chain is built from TRBV7-9 and TRBJ1-2; D perhaps matches TRBD1 (6 bases). V was shortened by 5 bases and J by 0 bases, with 10 bases between the two germline ends. The CDR3 has 14 amino acids. Germline V gene lookup returns CDR1 SEHNR and CDR2 FQNEAQ (reference sequence). This chain's CDR3 is CASSPGQSNYGYTF. The CDR3 coding sequence is TGTGCCAGCAGCCCCGGACAGTCTAACTATGGCTACACCTTC.

The J gene is TRBJ2-3, the V gene TRBV2, with D possibly matching TRBD2 (6 bases). The V gene's germline CDR1 is SNHLY and CDR2 FYNNEI. CDR3 length equals 14 residues. With 7 bases removed from V and 1 base from J, the gap between germline ends came to 12 bases. The CDR3 nucleotides read TGTGCCAGCAAATACTCTAGCGGCACAGATACGCAGTATTTT. This gives the protein CASKYSSGTDTQYF.

This clone was seen once. The rearrangement uses TRBV11-2 and TRBJ1-1; D unresolved. The CDR3 has 18 residues. Trimming removed 6 bases at V and 0 bases at J, with 23 bases between. Per germline, CDR1 SGHAT and CDR2 FQNNGV. The CDR3 spells CASRRDPPERYMNTEAFF. The CDR3 DNA is TGTGCCAGCAGACGAGATCCCCCCGAGCGTTACATGAACACTGAAGCTTTCTTT.

The gene calls are TRBV7-8 and TRBJ1-1, with no clear D. Germline lookup yields CDR1 SGHVS and CDR2 FQNEAQ. With 0 bases removed from V and 1 base from J, the gap between germline ends came to 6 bases. The CDR3 is 14 amino acids. CDR3 loop: CASSLAPANTEAFF. In DNA form, the CDR3 reads TGTGCCAGCAGCTTAGCGCCAGCGAACACTGAAGCTTTCTTT.

The chain recombines TRBV2 with TRBJ1-1; TRBD1 might be the D (5 bases). Germline V gives CDR1 SNHLY, CDR2 FYNNEI. V lost 11 bases to trimming and J lost 0 bases, with 16 bases between them. The CDR3 length is 14 residues. Here the CDR3 reads CALGEAGLNTEAFF. The CDR3, as DNA: TGTGCCTTAGGGGAGGCAGGTCTGAACACTGAAGCTTTCTTT. The full variable domain, rest sourced from reference TRBV2 and TRBJ1-1, is EPEVTQTPSHQVTQMGQEVILRCVPISNHLYFYWYRQILGQKVEFLVSFYNNEISEKSEIFDDQFSVERPDGSNFTLKIRSTKLEDSAMYFCALGEAGLNTEAFFGQGTRLTVV.

This rearrangement joins TRBV10-3 to TRBJ1-1; unclear D gene. Per germline, CDR1 ENHRY and CDR2 SYGVKD. The V end was cut by 4 bases, the J end by 1 base, with 7 bases between. This CDR3 is built from 13 residues. This CDR3 is CAISGYRNTEAFF. The CDR3 coding sequence is TGTGCCATCAGTGGGTACAGGAACACTGAAGCTTTCTTT.

V is TRBV20-1 and J is TRBJ2-5, with D hard to call. Germline V gene sequence: CDR1 DFQATT, CDR2 SNEGSKA (reference sequence). Deletions cut 3 bases from V and 12 bases from J, with 8 bases between. The CDR3 extends over 9 amino acids. The CDR3 is CSASFMKYF. The DNA for the CDR3 is TGCAGTGCTAGTTTCATGAAGTACTTC.

The rearrangement uses TRBV4-1 and TRBJ1-2; 9 bases fit TRBD1. The germline V gene has CDR1 MGHRA and CDR2 YSYEKL. With 4 bases clipped from V and 3 bases from J, the junction kept 6 bases outside the gene matches. This CDR3 region has 15 residues. CDR3 in DNA: TGCGCCAGCAGCCCAAACAGGGGGCGCGACTATGGCTACACCTTC. It encodes CASSPNRGRDYGYTF.

V gene TRBV12-5 combines with J gene TRBJ2-1, with 8 bases that match TRBD2. From germline, CDR1 is LGHNT and CDR2 FRNRAP. CDR3 length equals 13 residues. V dropped 3 bases and J dropped 6; count of bases not matched to a gene: 1. This chain's CDR3 is CASGFTSGNEQFF. The CDR3 DNA sequence: TGTGCTAGTGGTTTTACTAGCGGCAATGAGCAGTTCTTC. The full variable domain, with the rest looked up from reference TRBV12-5 and TRBJ2-1, is DARVTQTPRHKVTEMGQEVTMRCQPILGHNTVFWYRQTMMQGLELLAYFRNRAPLDDSGMPKDRFSAEMPDATLATLKIQPSEPRDSAVYFCASGFTSGNEQFFGPGTRLTVL.

J is TRBJ1-1 and V is TRBV11-1; D remains ambiguous. The germline V and J ends were trimmed by 1 base and 4 bases, with 7 bases remaining between them. Germline loops: CDR1 SGHAT, CDR2 FQDESV (reference sequence). The CDR3 length is 13 residues. The CDR3 DNA reads TGTGCCAGCAGCTTAGAAACTTTCACTGAAGCTTTCTTT. This codes for CASSLETFTEAFF.

The chain has TRBV2 and TRBJ1-5; 7 nucleotides agree with TRBD1. The V segment lost 7 bases and the J segment 3 bases; nucleotides outside the gene matches: 9. Germline CDR1 reads SNHLY; CDR2 reads FYNNEI. CDR3 size: 15 residues. CDR3 sequence (DNA): TGTGCCAGCACCGAGGCCGGGACAGCCAATCAGCCCCAGCATTTT. Protein sequence: CASTEAGTANQPQHF.

The chain joins TRBV19 to TRBJ2-2; possible D gene TRBD2, 5 bases. Trimming removed 3 bases from V and 6 bases from J, with 11 bases in between. The germline gives CDR1 LNHDA, CDR2 SQIVND (reference sequence). The CDR3 is 14 residues long. The CDR3 bases are TGTGCCAGTAGTATTTCCGGGGTCCCCGGGGAGCTGTTTTTT. This gives the protein CASSISGVPGELFF.

The DNA for the CDR3 is TGTGCCAGCAGCTTTTCCCCAAACACCGGGGAGCTGTTTTTT. It yields the protein CASSFSPNTGELFF. The gene calls are TRBV7-3 and TRBJ2-2; unclear D gene. CDR3 length: 14 residues. The germline V and J ends were trimmed by 3 bases and 2 bases, with 7 bases remaining between them. Germline V gene sequence: CDR1 SGHTA, CDR2 FQGTGA.

This rearrangement joins TRBV28 to TRBJ1-5; D is unclear. CDR3 length: 15 residues. Trimming removed 4 bases at V and 7 bases at J, with 17 bases between. Germline loops: CDR1 MDHEN, CDR2 SYDVKM. CDR3 in DNA: TGTGCCAGCAGTTGGTCGGACGGACTGAGGCAGCCCCAGCATTTT. Encoded protein: CASSWSDGLRQPQHF.